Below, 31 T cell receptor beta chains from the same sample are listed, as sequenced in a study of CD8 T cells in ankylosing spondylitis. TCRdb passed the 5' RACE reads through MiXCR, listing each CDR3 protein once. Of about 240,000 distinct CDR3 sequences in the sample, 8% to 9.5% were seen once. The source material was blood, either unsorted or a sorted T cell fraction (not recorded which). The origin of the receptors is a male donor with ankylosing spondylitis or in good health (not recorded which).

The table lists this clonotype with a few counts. In DNA, the CDR3 is TGCAGTGCTAAGAGGGGCCAAGGTGAGCAGTACTTC. The encoded protein is CSAKRGQGEQYF. This chain uses TRBV20-1 with TRBJ2-7; either TRBD1 or TRBD2 may fit D (5 bases each). Trimming pared 4 bases from V and 7 bases from J, leaving 14 bases between. Looked up from germline, CDR1 is DFQATT and CDR2 is SNEGSKA (reference sequence). The CDR3 spans 12 residues.

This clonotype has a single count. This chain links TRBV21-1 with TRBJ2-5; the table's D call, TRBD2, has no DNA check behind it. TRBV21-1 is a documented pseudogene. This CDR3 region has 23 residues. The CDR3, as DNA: TGTGCCAGCAGCATTATTTCAGGGAGGGCCGACGGGCCAAGGGACAGCGAAGGAGAGACCCAGTACTTC. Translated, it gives CASSIISGRADGPRDSEGETQYF.

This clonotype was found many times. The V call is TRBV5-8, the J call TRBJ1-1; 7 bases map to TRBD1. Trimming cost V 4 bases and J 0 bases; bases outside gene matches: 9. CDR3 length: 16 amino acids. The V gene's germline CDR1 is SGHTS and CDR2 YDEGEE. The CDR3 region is CASSHGQAVLNTEAFF. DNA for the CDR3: TGTGCCAGCAGCCACGGACAGGCCGTGTTGAACACTGAAGCTTTCTTT. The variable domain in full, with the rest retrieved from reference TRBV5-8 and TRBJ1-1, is EAGVTQSPTHLIKTRGQQATLRCSPISGHTSVYWYQQALGLGLQFLLWYDEGEERNRGNFPPRFSGRQFPNYSSELNVNALELEDSALYLCASSHGQAVLNTEAFFGQGTRLTVV.

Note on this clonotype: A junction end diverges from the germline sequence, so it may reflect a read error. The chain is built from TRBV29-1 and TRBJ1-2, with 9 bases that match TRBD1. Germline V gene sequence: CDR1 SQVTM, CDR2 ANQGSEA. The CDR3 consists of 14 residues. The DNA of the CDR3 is TGCAGCGTTGACAATCAGGACAGGGGACGTGGCTACCCCTTC. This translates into CSVDNQDRGRGYPF. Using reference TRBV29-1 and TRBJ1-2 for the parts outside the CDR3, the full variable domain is SAVISQKPSRDICQRGTSLTIQCQVDSQVTMMFWYRQQPGQSLTLIATANQGSEATYESGFVIDKFPISRPNLTFSTLTVSNMSPEDSSIYLCSVDNQDRGRGYPFGSGTRLTVV.

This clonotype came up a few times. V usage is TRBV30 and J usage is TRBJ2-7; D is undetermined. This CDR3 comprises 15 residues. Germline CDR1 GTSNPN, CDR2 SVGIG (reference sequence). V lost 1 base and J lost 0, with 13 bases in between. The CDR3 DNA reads TGTGCCTGGAGTGAGGACCCACGCCCCTCCTACGAGCAGTACTTC. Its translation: CAWSEDPRPSYEQYF.

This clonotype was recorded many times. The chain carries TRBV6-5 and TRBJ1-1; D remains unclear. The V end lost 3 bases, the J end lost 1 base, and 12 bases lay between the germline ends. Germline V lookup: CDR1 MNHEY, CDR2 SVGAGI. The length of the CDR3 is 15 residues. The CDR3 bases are TGTGCCAGCAGTTATCAACTCGCAGGGAACACTGAAGCTTTCTTT. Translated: CASSYQLAGNTEAFF.

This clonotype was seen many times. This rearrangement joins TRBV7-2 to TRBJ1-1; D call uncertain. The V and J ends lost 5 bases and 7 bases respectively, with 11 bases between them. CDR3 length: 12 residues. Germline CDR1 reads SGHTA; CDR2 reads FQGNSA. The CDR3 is CASSHGRYEAFF. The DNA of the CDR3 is TGTGCCAGCAGCCATGGACGGTATGAAGCTTTCTTT.

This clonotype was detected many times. The CDR3 sequence is CASSQESGQGYEQYF. CDR3 bases: TGCGCCAGCAGCCAAGAGTCTGGACAGGGGTACGAGCAGTACTTC. This rearrangement joins TRBV4-3 to TRBJ2-7; 9 bases agree with TRBD1. Per the germline V gene, CDR1 is LGHNA and CDR2 is YSLEER. Losses at the gene ends were 0 bases for V and 4 bases for J; bases not matched to a gene: 4. The CDR3 has 15 amino acids.

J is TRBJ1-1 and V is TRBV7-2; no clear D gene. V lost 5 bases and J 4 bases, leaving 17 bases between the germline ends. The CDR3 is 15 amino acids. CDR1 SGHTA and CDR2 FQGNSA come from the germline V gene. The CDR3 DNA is TGTGCCAGCAGCCCGCACGGGGTTTTGACCACTGAAGCTTTCTTT. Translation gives CASSPHGVLTTEAFF.

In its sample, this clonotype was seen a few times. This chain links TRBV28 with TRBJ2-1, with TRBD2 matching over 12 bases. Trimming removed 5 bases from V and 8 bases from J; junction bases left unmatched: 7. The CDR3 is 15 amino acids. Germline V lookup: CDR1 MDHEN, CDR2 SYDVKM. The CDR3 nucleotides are TGTGCCAGCAGTCCTTCGACTAGCGGGAGAGATGAGCAGTTCTTC. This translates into CASSPSTSGRDEQFF. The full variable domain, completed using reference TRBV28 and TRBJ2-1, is DVKVTQSSRYLVKRTGEKVFLECVQDMDHENMFWYRQDPGLGLRLIYFSYDVKMKEKGDIPEGYSVSREKKERFSLILESASTNQTSMYLCASSPSTSGRDEQFFGPGTRLTVL.

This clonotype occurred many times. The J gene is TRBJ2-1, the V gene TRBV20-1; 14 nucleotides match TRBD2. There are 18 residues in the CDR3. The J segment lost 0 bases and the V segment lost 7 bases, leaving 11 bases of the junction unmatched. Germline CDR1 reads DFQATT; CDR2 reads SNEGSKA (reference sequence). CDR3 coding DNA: TGCAGTGGCACGGGACTAGCGGGAGTGACAAGCTCCTACAATGAGCAGTTCTTC. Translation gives CSGTGLAGVTSSYNEQFF.

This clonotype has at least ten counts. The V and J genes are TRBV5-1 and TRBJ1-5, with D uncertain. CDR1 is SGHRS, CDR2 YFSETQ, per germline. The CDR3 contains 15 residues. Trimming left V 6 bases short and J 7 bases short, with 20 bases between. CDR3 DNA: TGCGCCAGCAACCACCGGACCCAGTCAACGCAGCCCCAGCATTTT. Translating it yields CASNHRTQSTQPQHF.

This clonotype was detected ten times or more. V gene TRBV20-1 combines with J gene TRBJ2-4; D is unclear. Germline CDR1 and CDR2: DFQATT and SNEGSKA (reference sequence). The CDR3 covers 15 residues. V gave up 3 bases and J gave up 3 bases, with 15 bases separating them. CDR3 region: CSARFQAMRKNIQYF. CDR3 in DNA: TGCAGTGCTAGGTTCCAGGCAATGCGCAAAAACATTCAGTACTTC.

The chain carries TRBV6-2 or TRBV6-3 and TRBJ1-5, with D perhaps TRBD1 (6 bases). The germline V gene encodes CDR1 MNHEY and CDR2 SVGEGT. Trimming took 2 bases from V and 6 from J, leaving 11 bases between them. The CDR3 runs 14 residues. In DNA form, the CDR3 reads TGTGCCAGCAGTTACGGGCCAGGGGTTCAGCCCCAGCATTTT. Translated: CASSYGPGVQPQHF.

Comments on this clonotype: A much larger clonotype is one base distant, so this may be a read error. CDR3 sequence (DNA): TGTGCTAGTGGCAGGCGGGGTTTGAGAAGCACAGATACGCACTATTTT. Translating it yields CASGRRGLRSTDTHYF. V usage is TRBV12-5 and J usage is TRBJ2-3; possible D gene TRBD2, 6 bases. There are 16 residues in the CDR3. The V gene's germline CDR1 is LGHNT and CDR2 FRNRAP.

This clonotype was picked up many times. CDR3 in amino acids: CASSSLTGGSQPGEKLFF. The DNA for the CDR3 is TGTGCCAGCAGCTCCCTCACAGGGGGCAGTCAGCCCGGTGAAAAACTGTTTTTT. The chain couples TRBV11-1 to TRBJ1-4; 9 bases agree with TRBD1. In germline, CDR1 is SGHAT, CDR2 FQDESV (reference sequence). The CDR3 has 18 residues. The V gene end was trimmed by 4 bases and the J gene end by 7 bases; junction bases not matched to a gene: 16.

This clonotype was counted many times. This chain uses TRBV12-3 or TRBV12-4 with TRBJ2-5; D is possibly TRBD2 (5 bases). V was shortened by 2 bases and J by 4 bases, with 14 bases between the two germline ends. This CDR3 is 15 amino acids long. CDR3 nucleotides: TGTGCCAGCAGTTTAATGGGTGCGGGCGTAGAGACCCAGTACTTC. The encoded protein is CASSLMGAGVETQYF.

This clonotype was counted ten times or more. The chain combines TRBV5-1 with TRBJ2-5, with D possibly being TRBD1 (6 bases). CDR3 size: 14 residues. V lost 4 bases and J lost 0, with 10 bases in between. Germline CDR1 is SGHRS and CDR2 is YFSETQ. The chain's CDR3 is CASSRTGNQETQYF. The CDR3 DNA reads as TGCGCCAGCAGCCGAACAGGGAACCAAGAGACCCAGTACTTC.

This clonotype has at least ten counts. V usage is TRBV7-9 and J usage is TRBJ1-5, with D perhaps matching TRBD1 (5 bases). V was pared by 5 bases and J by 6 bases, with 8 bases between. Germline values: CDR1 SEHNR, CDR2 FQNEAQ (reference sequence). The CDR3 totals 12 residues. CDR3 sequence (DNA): TGTGCCAGCAGCCCGGGGGGTCAGCCCCAGCATTTT. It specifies CASSPGGQPQHF.

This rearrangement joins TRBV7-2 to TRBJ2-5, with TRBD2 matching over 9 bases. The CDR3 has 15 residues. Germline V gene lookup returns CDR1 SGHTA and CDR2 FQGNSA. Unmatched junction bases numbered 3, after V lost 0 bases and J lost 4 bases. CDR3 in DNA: TGTGCCAGCAGCTTAGCCTGGCGGGAGGGAGAGACCCAGTACTTC. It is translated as CASSLAWREGETQYF.

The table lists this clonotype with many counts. CDR3 region: CASSEDHLYSYEQYF. In DNA form, the CDR3 reads TGTGCCAGCAGTGAAGATCACTTATACTCCTACGAGCAGTACTTC. The V gene is TRBV6-1, the J gene TRBJ2-7, with no clear D. Germline V gene data show CDR1 as MNHNS and CDR2 as SASEGT. Trimming cost V 1 base and J 0 bases, with 10 bases left between them. The CDR3 has 15 residues.

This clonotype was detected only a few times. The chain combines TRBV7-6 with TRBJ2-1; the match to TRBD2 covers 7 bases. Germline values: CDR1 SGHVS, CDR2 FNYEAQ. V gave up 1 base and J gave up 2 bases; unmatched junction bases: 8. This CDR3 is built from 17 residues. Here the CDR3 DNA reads TGTGCCAGCAGCTTAGGGGGCAGCGGGGACCCCTACAATGAGCAGTTCTTC. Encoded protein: CASSLGGSGDPYNEQFF.

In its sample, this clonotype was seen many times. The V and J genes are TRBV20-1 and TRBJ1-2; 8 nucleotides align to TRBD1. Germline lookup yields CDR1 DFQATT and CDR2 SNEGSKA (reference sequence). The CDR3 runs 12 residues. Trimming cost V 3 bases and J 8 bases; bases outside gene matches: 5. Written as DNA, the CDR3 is TGCAGTGCTAGCAGGACAGGGAGGGGCTACACCTTC. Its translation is CSASRTGRGYTF.

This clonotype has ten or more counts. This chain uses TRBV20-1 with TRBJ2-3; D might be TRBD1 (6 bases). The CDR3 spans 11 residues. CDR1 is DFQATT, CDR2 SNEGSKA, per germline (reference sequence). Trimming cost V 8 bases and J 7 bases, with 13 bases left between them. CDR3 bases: TGCAGTCTGACCCAGGGGTATACGCAGTATTTT. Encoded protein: CSLTQGYTQYF.

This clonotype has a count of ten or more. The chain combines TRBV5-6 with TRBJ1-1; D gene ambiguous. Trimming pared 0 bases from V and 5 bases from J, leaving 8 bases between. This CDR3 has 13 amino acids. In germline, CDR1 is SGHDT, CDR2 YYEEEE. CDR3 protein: CASSLGPSTEAFF. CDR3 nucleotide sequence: TGTGCCAGCAGCTTGGGGCCCAGTACTGAAGCTTTCTTT.

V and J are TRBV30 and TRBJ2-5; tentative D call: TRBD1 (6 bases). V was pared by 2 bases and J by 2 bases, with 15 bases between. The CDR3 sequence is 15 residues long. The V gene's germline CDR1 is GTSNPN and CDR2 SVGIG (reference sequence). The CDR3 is CAWSPPGQLQETQYF. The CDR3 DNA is TGTGCCTGGAGTCCCCCAGGACAGCTTCAAGAGACCCAGTACTTC.

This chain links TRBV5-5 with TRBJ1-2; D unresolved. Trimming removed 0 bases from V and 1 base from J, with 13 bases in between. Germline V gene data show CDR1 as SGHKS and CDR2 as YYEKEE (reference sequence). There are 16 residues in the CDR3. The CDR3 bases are TGTGCCAGCAGCTTGGAGGGTAGTGGATTTAACTATGGCTACACCTTC. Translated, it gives CASSLEGSGFNYGYTF.

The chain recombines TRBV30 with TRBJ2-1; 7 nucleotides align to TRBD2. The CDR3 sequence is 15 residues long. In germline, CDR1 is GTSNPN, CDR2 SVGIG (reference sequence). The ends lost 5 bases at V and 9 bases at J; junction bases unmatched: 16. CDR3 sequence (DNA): TGTGCCTGGTTCGGACTAGGGGCGGCGGTTGGTGAGCAGTTCTTC. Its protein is CAWFGLGAAVGEQFF.

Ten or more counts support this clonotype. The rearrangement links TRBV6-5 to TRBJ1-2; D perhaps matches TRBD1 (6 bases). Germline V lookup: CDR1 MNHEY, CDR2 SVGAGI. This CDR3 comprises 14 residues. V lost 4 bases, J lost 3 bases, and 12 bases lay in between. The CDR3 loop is CASSLSDRDYGYTF. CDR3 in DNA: TGTGCCAGCAGTTTATCGGACAGAGACTATGGCTACACCTTC.

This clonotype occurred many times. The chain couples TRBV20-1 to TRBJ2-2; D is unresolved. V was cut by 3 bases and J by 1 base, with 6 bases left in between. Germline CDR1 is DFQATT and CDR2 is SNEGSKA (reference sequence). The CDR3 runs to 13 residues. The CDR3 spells CSASSENTGELFF. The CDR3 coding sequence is TGCAGTGCTAGTTCCGAGAACACCGGGGAGCTGTTTTTT.

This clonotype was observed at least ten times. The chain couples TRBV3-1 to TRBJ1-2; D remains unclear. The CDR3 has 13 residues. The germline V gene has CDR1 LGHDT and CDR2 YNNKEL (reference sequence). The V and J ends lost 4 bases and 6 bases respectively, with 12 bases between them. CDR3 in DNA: TGTGCCAGCAGCCCCGGGGAGGGAGATGGCTACACCTTC. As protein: CASSPGEGDGYTF.